This is a list of T cell receptor beta chains from one sample in a study of CD4 and CD8 cells across lung adenocarcinoma regions. Via MiXCR, TCRdb re-called the PCR reads, giving one row per CDR3 protein. In the table there are 13,000 to 15,000 distinct CDR3 sequences, 35% to 55% of which are singletons. Sequencing input: CD4+ T cells from the center of a lung tumor. These TCRs come from a male donor with lung adenocarcinoma. The CD4 and CD8 labels of this study may be unreliable. CDR3s leave out the opening cysteine and the closing phenylalanine or tryptophan. The size entry is marked missing in some rows and otherwise reads once, few, many or a size class.

clone_size j_call v_call cdr3_aa
medium-sized TRBJ1-5 TRBV6-1 ASSRRQGRNQPQH
. TRBJ2-1 TRBV12-3/TRBV12-4 ASSFSTSGMVGQF
. TRBJ1-2 TRBV6-1 ASSQRPDGGEGYT
. TRBJ2-7 TRBV12-3/TRBV12-4 ASSLKGSTSYYEQY
. TRBJ2-3 TRBV27 ARGSGGRDEDTQY
many . TRBV15 ATSRVEGSSYEQY
many TRBJ2-1 TRBV27 ASSLSYPSRGLAGGRNEQF
. TRBJ2-5 TRBV6-1 ASGGQGGTDKDTQY
. TRBJ2-4 TRBV6-4 ASSPRGIGVTDMQY
few TRBJ2-1 TRBV6-2/TRBV6-3 ASSFSMNNEQF
. . TRBV6-5 ASSSRRTGAQY
. TRBJ2-5 TRBV10-3 AGHMGREQDTQY
. . TRBV6-1 ASMVSGSYYEQY
few TRBJ1-5 TRBV6-1 ASSGAPGSNQPQH
medium-sized TRBJ2-5 TRBV6-1 ASRVAGAGKTQY
many TRBJ2-7 TRBV6-1 ASRTRSTGHSYEQY
medium-sized TRBJ2-7 TRBV7-2 ASSRTSLTSYEQY
. TRBJ1-1 TRBV27 ASISAANTEAF
. TRBJ2-3 TRBV6-1 ASKRELSTDTQY
once TRBJ2-5 TRBV6-2/TRBV6-3 ASSYMTAKSSQY
medium-sized TRBJ2-1 TRBV6-1 ASSEGFLVEQF
. TRBJ2-1 TRBV6-1 ATRVAGDNEQF
medium-sized TRBJ2-2 TRBV6-1 ASTAGGAGELF
medium-sized TRBJ2-1 TRBV6-5 ASSWGLYNEQF
medium-sized TRBJ2-3 TRBV6-1 ASSVRLAGTDTQY
. TRBJ2-1 TRBV6-4 ASSPSWVSGNEQL
. . TRBV27 ASSLGPSNEQY
. TRBJ2-5 TRBV10-3 CGGIGGQGEDTQY
. TRBJ2-1 TRBV5-1 ASSSSRLAAYNEQF
. TRBJ2-3 TRBV10-2 ASRQAVSTETQY
. . TRBV10-1 ASRGRGGGSPETQY
once TRBJ2-1 TRBV7-3 ASSQGTSSYNEQF
. TRBJ2-4 TRBV6-1 AGCEAGTGGCGKDTQY
. TRBJ2-3 TRBV15 ATSREESTQY
. . TRBV3-1 ASSQASGSYEQY
few TRBJ1-1 TRBV6-1 ASSPRGVNTEAF
. TRBJ2-2 TRBV27 ASNTFGTGITDALF
medium-sized TRBJ2-5 TRBV6-1 ASSGRLQETQY
. TRBJ2-7 TRBV5-1 ASSSDIYEQY
few TRBJ2-7 TRBV11-2 ASSLPRTGGSYEQY
few TRBJ2-1 TRBV6-1 ASSERGLAGGLEQF
medium-sized TRBJ2-3 TRBV6-1 ASSEATGGADTQY
few TRBJ2-1 TRBV6-1 ASTRGVSSYNEQF
. TRBJ2-2 TRBV12-3/TRBV12-4 ASSIWTGAMNTGELF
many TRBJ2-2 TRBV7-6 ASSQSGRPGELF
. . TRBV6-1 GRGIGGQGPDTQY
few TRBJ1-1 TRBV7-8 ASSPFRAPTEAF
. . TRBV9 ASSGRTGEETQY
. TRBJ2-3 TRBV27 ASRTGFQSKDMQY
. TRBJ1-1 TRBV4-1 ASSQPTLRRANTEAF
. . TRBV12-3/TRBV12-4 ASSFPPPRGGGYEQY
few TRBJ2-3 TRBV6-1 ASSPLSGRGRERADTQY
. TRBJ2-7 TRBV11-2 ASRRRFSGPYEQY
. . TRBV5-1 ASSLSLYAGTSGPYEQY
many TRBJ2-1 TRBV6-4 ASNDLRTSGRVGVGRNEQF
. TRBJ2-3 TRBV6-1 AGNGGSGQDTQY
. TRBJ2-3 TRBV6-1 ARGLQAGSPETLY
many TRBJ2-1 TRBV11-3 ASSLEQGGYNEQF
. TRBJ2-3 TRBV6-1 ASKGGGGKNTQY
. TRBJ2-1 TRBV11-2 ASSLAGVSYYNEQF